Described below is a single T cell receptor (beta chain) sequence and its context. Its antigen is undetermined. The data belong to a study of neoadjuvant anti-PD-1 for oral cavity cancer. This CDR3 region has 13 residues. With 3 bases removed from V and 6 bases from J, the gap between germline ends came to 12 bases. Germline V CDR1 and CDR2: SGHAT, FQNNGV. Regarding time point: after neoadjuvant nivolumab, at surgical resection. Patients were newly diagnosed with stage II-IVA oral cavity squamous cell carcinoma without prior systemic or radiation treatment. Study results and caveats: PBMC Gini-index clonality exceeded responders' in non-responders post-nivolumab.

Only in-frame clones appear in the TCRdb table, and some are missing; sequencing was by immunoSEQ multiplex PCR. The table records over 10,000 clones, roughly two thirds of them present only once. The chain links TRBV11-2 to TRBJ2-7; D assignment may be TRBD1 or TRBD2 (5 bases each). This receptor was obtained from a person between 35 and 79 years old with oral cavity squamous cell carcinoma. Here the sequenced sample was PBMCs, taken after nivolumab (anti-PD-1) treatment. The CDR3 bases are TGTGCCAGCAGCTTTGGGACCGAGCGCGAGCAGTACTTC. Translation gives CASSFGTEREQYF.